These 5 T cell receptor beta chains originate from one sample sequenced in a study of blood T cells in healthy people across ages. Next came a second PCR, run for about 7 to 11 cycles, which used a sample-barcoded 5' primer along with a J-beta primer mix. A single record per CDR3 protein comes from TCRdb applying MiXCR to the 5' RACE reads. The sample holds more than 550,000 distinct CDR3 sequences, 22% seen once. Sequences were obtained from blood. The receptors shown here come from a man aged 70-80 years in good health.

This clonotype has more than one count but fewer than ten. This chain joins TRBV6-5 and TRBJ2-7; 8 nucleotides agree with TRBD1. Germline CDR1 and CDR2: MNHEY and SVGAGI. This CDR3 is 15 amino acids long. J gave up 4 bases and V 4 bases, and 9 bases lay outside the gene matches. CDR3 coding DNA: TGTGCCAGCAGTTCTATCACAGGGGGTTGGTACGAGCAGTACTTC. Protein sequence: CASSSITGGWYEQYF.

This clonotype was counted at least ten times. Mismatch with germline at one junction end may stem from a read error. The chain couples TRBV20-1 to TRBJ2-1; TRBD1 might be the D (6 bases). The CDR3 runs to 11 residues. CDR1 is DFQATT and CDR2 is SNEGSKA in the germline V gene (reference sequence). In DNA, the CDR3 is TGCAGTGCTAGCCGGGACAACGAGCAGTTCTTC. It codes for CSASRDNEQFF.

CDR3 DNA sequence: TGTGCCAGCGCACAGGAGGTGCGAAAACTGTTTTTT. Translated: CASAQEVRKLFF. The chain uses TRBV18 and TRBJ1-4; possibly TRBD1 for D (5 bases). The CDR3 consists of 12 residues. V shed 8 bases and J shed 10 bases, with 14 bases lying between them. Germline V gene sequence: CDR1 KGHSH, CDR2 LQKENI.

This rearrangement joins TRBV7-9 to TRBJ2-5; D possibly corresponds to TRBD1 (6 bases). CDR3 size: 15 residues. Germline CDR1 reads SEHNR; CDR2 reads FQNEAQ (reference sequence). Trimming took off 5 bases at V and 5 bases at J, with 18 bases between the two ends. CDR3 coding DNA: TGTGCCAGCAGCAAAAGACAGGTTTCTTTCGAGACCCAGTACTTC. It specifies CASSKRQVSFETQYF. The full variable domain, completed using reference TRBV7-9 and TRBJ2-5, is DTGVSQNPRHKITKRGQNVTFRCDPISEHNRLYWYRQTLGQGPEFLTYFQNEAQLEKSRLLSDRFSAERPKGSFSTLEIQRTEQGDSAMYLCASSKRQVSFETQYFGPGTRLLVL.

Only a few counts were recorded for this clonotype. V gene TRBV7-6 combines with J gene TRBJ2-5; possibly TRBD1 for D (5 bases). The CDR3 has 15 residues. CDR1 is SGHVS and CDR2 is FNYEAQ in the germline V gene. The V end lost 1 base, the J end lost 5 bases, and 14 bases lay between the germline ends. The CDR3 is CASSLEGVVWETQYF. The CDR3 nucleotides are TGTGCCAGCAGCTTAGAAGGGGTGGTCTGGGAGACCCAGTACTTC.